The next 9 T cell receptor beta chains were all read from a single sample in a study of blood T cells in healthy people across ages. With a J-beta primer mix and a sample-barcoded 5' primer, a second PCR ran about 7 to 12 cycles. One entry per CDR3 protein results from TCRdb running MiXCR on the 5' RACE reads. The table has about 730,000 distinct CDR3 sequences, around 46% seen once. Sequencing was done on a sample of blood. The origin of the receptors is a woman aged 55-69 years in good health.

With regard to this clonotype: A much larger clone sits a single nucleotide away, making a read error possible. CDR3 loop: CASSDQGTDTQYF. Here the CDR3 DNA reads TGTGCCAGCAGTGATCAGGGTACAGATACGCAGTATTTT. The J gene is TRBJ2-3, the V gene TRBV6-4; tentative D call: TRBD1 (5 bases). The V end was cut by 3 bases, the J end by 3 bases, with 7 bases between. The CDR3 totals 13 residues. Germline CDR1 MRHNA, CDR2 SNTAGT.

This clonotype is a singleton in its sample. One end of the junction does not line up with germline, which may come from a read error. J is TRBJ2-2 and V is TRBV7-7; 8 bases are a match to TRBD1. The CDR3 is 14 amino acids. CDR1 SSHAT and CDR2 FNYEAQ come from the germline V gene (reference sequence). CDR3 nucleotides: TGTGCTAGCAAGACAGGGGCGGACACCGGGGAGCTGTTTTTT. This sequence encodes CASKTGADTGELFF. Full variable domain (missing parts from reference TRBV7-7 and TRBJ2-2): GAGVSQSPRYKVTKRGQDVTLRCDPISSHATLYWYQQALGQGPEFLTYFNYEAQPDKSGLPSDRFSAERPEGSISTLTIQRTEQRDSAMYRCASKTGADTGELFFGEGSRLTVL.

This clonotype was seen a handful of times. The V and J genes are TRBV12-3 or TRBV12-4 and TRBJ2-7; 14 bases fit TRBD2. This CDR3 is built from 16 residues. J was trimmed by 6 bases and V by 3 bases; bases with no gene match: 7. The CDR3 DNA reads TGTGCCAGCAGTTTGGGGGGACTAGCGGGAGTTTGCGAGCAGTACTTC. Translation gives CASSLGGLAGVCEQYF.

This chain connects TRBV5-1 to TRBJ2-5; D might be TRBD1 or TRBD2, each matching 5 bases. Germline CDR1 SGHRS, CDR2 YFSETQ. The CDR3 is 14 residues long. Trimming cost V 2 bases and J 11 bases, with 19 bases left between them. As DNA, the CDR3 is TGCGCCAGCAGCTTTGGGCAGGGAGTGAGGGAGCAGTACTTC. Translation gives CASSFGQGVREQYF.

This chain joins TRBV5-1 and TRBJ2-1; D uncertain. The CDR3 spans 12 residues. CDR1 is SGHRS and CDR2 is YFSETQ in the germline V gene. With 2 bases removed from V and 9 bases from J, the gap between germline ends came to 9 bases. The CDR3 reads CASSFSQSEQFF. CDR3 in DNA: TGCGCCAGCAGCTTCAGTCAAAGTGAGCAGTTCTTC.

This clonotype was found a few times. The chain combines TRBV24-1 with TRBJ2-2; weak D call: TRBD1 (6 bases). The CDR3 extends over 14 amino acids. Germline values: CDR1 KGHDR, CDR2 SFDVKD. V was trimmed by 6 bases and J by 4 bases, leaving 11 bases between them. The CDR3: CATSRDRPTGELFF. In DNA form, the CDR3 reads TGTGCCACCAGTCGAGACAGGCCCACCGGGGAGCTGTTTTTT.

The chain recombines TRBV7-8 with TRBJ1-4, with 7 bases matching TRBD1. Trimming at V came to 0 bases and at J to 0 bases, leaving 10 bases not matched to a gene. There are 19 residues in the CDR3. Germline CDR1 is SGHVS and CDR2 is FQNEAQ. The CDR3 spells CASSLAYRVRGPTNEKLFF. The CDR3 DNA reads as TGTGCCAGCAGCTTAGCATACAGGGTGAGGGGGCCAACTAATGAAAAACTGTTTTTT.

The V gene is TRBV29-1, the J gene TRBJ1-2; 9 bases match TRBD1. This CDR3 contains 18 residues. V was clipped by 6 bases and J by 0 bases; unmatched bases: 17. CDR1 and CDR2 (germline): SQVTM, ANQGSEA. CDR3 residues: CSVASALGQGASNYGYTF. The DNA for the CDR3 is TGCAGCGTCGCATCGGCCTTGGGACAGGGCGCCTCTAACTATGGCTACACCTTC.

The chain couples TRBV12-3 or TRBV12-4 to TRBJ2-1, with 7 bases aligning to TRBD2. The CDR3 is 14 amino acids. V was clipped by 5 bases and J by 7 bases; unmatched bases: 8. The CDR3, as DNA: TGTGCCAGCAGTCCCCGGGGGGTAGCGAATGAGCAGTTCTTC. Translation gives CASSPRGVANEQFF.